This T cell receptor (beta chain) was retrieved from a study of shared clonotypes between healthy human individuals. V was pared by 6 bases and J by 8 bases, with 11 bases of the junction left unmatched. The length of the CDR3 is 14 residues. Germline values: CDR1 SGDLS, CDR2 YYNGEE. CD8 cells regarded as naive lacked CD45RO, were positively chosen for CCR7, and omitted terminally differentiated effector memory CD45RA+ cells. Generated by immunoSEQ multiplex PCR, the TCRdb table keeps only in-frame clones and is missing some. There are about 580,000 clones in the sample; more than 95% occur only once, and 0.25% to 0.35% lies in the top ten.

This chain joins TRBV9 and TRBJ2-1; 7 bases are shared with TRBD2. The sequence was obtained from a man aged 25-45 years in good health. Sequenced: naive CD8+ T cells sorted from blood. The CDR3 nucleotides are TGTGCCAGCAATGTAGGCGGGAGTCTCGATGAGCAGTTCTTC. Its translation: CASNVGGSLDEQFF.